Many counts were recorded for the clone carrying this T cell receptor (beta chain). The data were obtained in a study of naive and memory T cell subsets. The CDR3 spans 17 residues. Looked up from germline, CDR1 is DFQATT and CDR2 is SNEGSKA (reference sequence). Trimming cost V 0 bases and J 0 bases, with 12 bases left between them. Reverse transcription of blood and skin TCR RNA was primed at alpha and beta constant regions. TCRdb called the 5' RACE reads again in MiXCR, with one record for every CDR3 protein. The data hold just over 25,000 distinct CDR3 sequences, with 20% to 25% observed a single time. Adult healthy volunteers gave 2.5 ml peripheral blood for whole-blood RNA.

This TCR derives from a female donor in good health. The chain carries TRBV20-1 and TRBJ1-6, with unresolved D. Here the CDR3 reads CSARDSGSGSYNSPLHF. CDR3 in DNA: TGCAGTGCTAGAGATTCGGGGTCCGGCTCCTATAATTCACCCCTCCACTTT.